The clone carrying this T cell receptor (beta chain) has only one observation. V shed 1 base, J shed 7 bases, and the junction held 3 bases outside the gene matches. The V gene's germline CDR1 is LGHNA and CDR2 YNFKEQ. This CDR3 spans 14 amino acids. This specimen comes from a study of blood T cell repertoires in COVID-19. Across 20 to 25 US areas, participants ranged in age from 18 to 89 years. Original data processing: Using reference gene primer amplification, nucleated cell counts were estimated. Sequencing used immunoSEQ multiplex PCR; TCRdb keeps in-frame clones, though not all of them. V, J and clone size are taken as reported in that table, and D and trimming were inferred from the DNA itself. The data show around 280,000 clones, with 70% to 90% seen just once and around 5.8% held by the top ten.

The sequence was collected from a woman in her thirties or forties who had recovered from COVID-19. V usage is TRBV4-2 and J usage is TRBJ2-7, with TRBD2 identical over 11 bases. The sequenced sample consisted of PBMCs or T cells enriched from blood (not recorded which). In nucleotides, the CDR3 is TGTGCCAGCAGCCAAGGACTAGCGGGATCGGAGCAGTACTTC. Protein product: CASSQGLAGSEQYF.